The 19 T cell receptor beta chains given below trace back to one sample, sequenced in a study of blood T cell repertoires in COVID-19. TCRdb's table, derived via immunoSEQ multiplex PCR, lists solely in-frame clones and lacks some. The repertoire holds roughly 150,000 clones, with more than 75% as singletons. Specimen: peripheral blood. These receptors all come from a man between 50 and 59 years old who had recovered from COVID-19.

The chain couples TRBV19 to TRBJ1-1; TRBD1 matches 12 bases. The CDR3 contains 17 residues. Trimming took 5 bases from V and 1 from J; bases not matched to a gene: 8. The germline V gene encodes CDR1 LNHDA and CDR2 SQIVND (reference sequence). Here the CDR3 reads CASSPRDRGLQNTEAFF. The CDR3, as DNA: TGTGCCAGTAGTCCCCGGGACAGGGGGCTCCAGAACACTGAAGCTTTCTTT.

The chain carries TRBV28 and TRBJ2-1, with 7 bases lining up with TRBD1. The V and J ends lost 6 bases and 4 bases, in that order; junction bases with no gene match: 6. Germline V gene data show CDR1 as MDHEN and CDR2 as SYDVKM. The CDR3 covers 14 residues. This CDR3 is CASSKSTGYNEQFF. In nucleotides, the CDR3 is TGTGCCAGCAGCAAGTCGACAGGGTACAATGAGCAGTTCTTC.

This sequence joins TRBV9 and TRBJ2-7, with 9 bases lining up with TRBD1. Germline trimming cut 0 bases from V and 11 bases from J; bases unmatched to any gene: 15. CDR1 is SGDLS, CDR2 YYNGEE, per germline. This CDR3 is 16 amino acids long. Here the CDR3 DNA reads TGTGCCAGCAGCGTAGAGGGAGCTGGGACAGGGAGCGTTAAGTACTTC. This encodes CASSVEGAGTGSVKYF. Variable domain in full (rest from reference TRBV9 and TRBJ2-7): DSGVTQTPKHLITATGQRVTLRCSPRSGDLSVYWYQQSLDQGLQFLIQYYNGEERAKGNILERFSAQQFPDLHSELNLSSLELGDSALYFCASSVEGAGTGSVKYFGPGTRLTVT.

This chain uses TRBV6-2 or TRBV6-3 with TRBJ2-7; unclear D gene. Germline CDR1 MNHEY, CDR2 SVGEGT. V shed 4 bases and J shed 3 bases, with 13 bases lying between them. The CDR3 spans 14 residues. CDR3 sequence (DNA): TGTGCCAGCAGTTCCAATAGTTTTCTCTACGAGCAGTACTTC. It specifies CASSSNSFLYEQYF.

V and J are TRBV27 and TRBJ1-1; TRBD1 is a possible D gene (5 bases). CDR1 MNHEY and CDR2 SMNVEV come from the germline V gene (reference sequence). The germline V and J ends were trimmed by 2 bases and 7 bases, with 14 bases remaining between them. The CDR3 length is 14 residues. The CDR3 here is CASSLRGQGFEAFF. CDR3 sequence (DNA): TGTGCCAGCAGTTTAAGGGGCCAGGGTTTTGAAGCTTTCTTT.

CDR3 coding DNA: TGTGCCAGCAGTCTTACAGGGGTCCGCAATCAGCCCCAGCATTTT. It encodes CASSLTGVRNQPQHF. The genes are TRBV6-5 and TRBJ1-5; TRBD1 aligns across 7 bases. The CDR3 length is 15 residues. CDR1 is MNHEY, CDR2 SVGAGI, per germline. With V trimmed by 5 bases and J by 2 bases, 6 bases remained unmatched.

The chain employs TRBV29-1 and TRBJ2-3; the match to TRBD1 covers 9 bases. V gave up 6 bases and J gave up 3 bases; unmatched junction bases: 7. The CDR3 is 14 residues long. Germline V gene lookup returns CDR1 SQVTM and CDR2 ANQGSEA. This chain's CDR3 is CSVADRGGTDTQYF. DNA of the CDR3: TGCAGCGTCGCTGACAGGGGGGGGACAGATACGCAGTATTTT.

The gene calls are TRBV5-4 and TRBJ2-3; a possible D gene is TRBD2 (5 bases). Trimming shortened V by 2 bases and J by 4 bases, and 8 bases separated the two germline ends. Germline loops: CDR1 SGHNT, CDR2 YYREEE (reference sequence). The CDR3 consists of 13 residues. The CDR3 nucleotides read TGTGCCAGCAGCTTCCTAGCCGCAGATACGCAGTATTTT. Amino acids: CASSFLAADTQYF. Drawing the rest from reference TRBV5-4 and TRBJ2-3, the complete variable domain is ETGVTQSPTHLIKTRGQQVTLRCSSQSGHNTVSWYQQALGQGPQFIFQYYREEENGRGNFPPRFSGLQFPNYSSELNVNALELDDSALYLCASSFLAADTQYFGPGTRLTVL.

The gene calls are TRBV9 and TRBJ2-1; 10 nucleotides agree with TRBD2. Germline CDR1 and CDR2: SGDLS and YYNGEE. Losses at the gene ends were 3 bases for V and 3 bases for J; bases not matched to a gene: 3. This CDR3 is 15 amino acids long. The DNA for the CDR3 is TGTGCCAGCAGCGCTAGCGGGAGAAACTACAATGAGCAGTTCTTC. This encodes CASSASGRNYNEQFF. Full variable domain (outside the CDR3, taken from reference TRBV9 and TRBJ2-1): DSGVTQTPKHLITATGQRVTLRCSPRSGDLSVYWYQQSLDQGLQFLIQYYNGEERAKGNILERFSAQQFPDLHSELNLSSLELGDSALYFCASSASGRNYNEQFFGPGTRLTVL.

This chain joins TRBV5-1 and TRBJ2-3; 9 positions agree with TRBD2. CDR3 length equals 17 residues. V was pared by 5 bases and J by 2 bases, with 12 bases of the junction left unmatched. Germline V CDR1 and CDR2: SGHRS, YFSETQ. The CDR3 reads CASSIARLAGPTDTQYF. The DNA of the CDR3 is TGCGCCAGCAGTATTGCTCGCCTAGCGGGACCCACAGATACGCAGTATTTT.

V usage is TRBV5-1 and J usage is TRBJ1-5; D not certain. V lost 0 bases and J lost 7, with 14 bases in between. The CDR3 totals 15 residues. Germline assignment: CDR1 SGHRS and CDR2 YFSETQ. The CDR3 region is CASSLGFSREQPQHF. CDR3 DNA: TGCGCCAGCAGCTTGGGTTTTTCCCGGGAACAGCCCCAGCATTTT.

V and J are TRBV3-1 (or the pseudogene TRBV3-2) and TRBJ1-2; D gene ambiguous. The CDR3 is made up of 13 amino acids. The germline V gene has CDR1 LGHDT and CDR2 YNNKEL (reference sequence). Trimming took off 1 base at V and 8 bases at J, with 11 bases between the two ends. The CDR3 loop is CASSQGFRGGYTF. In DNA form, the CDR3 reads TGTGCCAGCAGCCAAGGCTTTCGCGGAGGCTACACCTTC.

The rearrangement uses TRBV18 and TRBJ1-5; 9 bases match TRBD1. Germline lookup yields CDR1 KGHSH and CDR2 LQKENI. CDR3 length: 14 residues. V shed 2 bases, J shed 4 bases, and the junction held 0 bases outside the gene matches. The CDR3 is CASSPGTGNQPQHF. The DNA for the CDR3 is TGTGCCAGCTCACCAGGGACAGGGAATCAGCCCCAGCATTTT.

The chain recombines TRBV15 with TRBJ2-6; the D is unclear. The CDR3 consists of 18 residues. From germline, CDR1 is LNHNV and CDR2 YYDKDF (reference sequence). Trimming took 0 bases from V and 0 from J, leaving 12 bases between them. The CDR3 loop reads CATSRDWAVSSGANVLTF. DNA of the CDR3: TGTGCCACCAGCAGAGATTGGGCCGTTAGCTCTGGGGCCAACGTCCTGACTTTC. The full variable domain, with the rest looked up from reference TRBV15 and TRBJ2-6, is DAMVIQNPRYQVTQFGKPVTLSCSQTLNHNVMYWYQQKSSQAPKLLFHYYDKDFNNEADTPDNFQSRRPNTSFCFLDIRSPGLGDTAMYLCATSRDWAVSSGANVLTFGAGSRLTVL.

The chain joins TRBV19 to TRBJ2-7, with D perhaps TRBD1 (6 bases). The CDR3 totals 13 residues. Germline loops: CDR1 LNHDA, CDR2 SQIVND (reference sequence). Trimming removed 1 base at V and 2 bases at J, with 6 bases between. CDR3: CASSIGDTYEQYF. CDR3 bases: TGTGCCAGTAGTATAGGGGACACCTACGAGCAGTACTTC.

This clone was observed a few times. The chain has TRBV9 and TRBJ1-4; 9 bases are a match to TRBD1. CDR3 length: 16 amino acids. Germline loops: CDR1 SGDLS, CDR2 YYNGEE. The V segment lost 6 bases and the J segment 0 bases; nucleotides outside the gene matches: 6. The chain's CDR3 is CASTPTGGATNEKLFF. CDR3 coding DNA: TGTGCCAGCACGCCGACAGGGGGGGCAACTAATGAAAAACTGTTTTTT.

V usage is TRBV18 and J usage is TRBJ1-2, with D maybe TRBD1 (5 bases). Germline CDR1 reads KGHSH; CDR2 reads LQKENI. V shed 3 bases and J shed 8 bases, with 13 bases lying between them. CDR3 length: 13 residues. The CDR3 protein is CASSPRGIGGYTF. The CDR3 DNA reads TGTGCCAGCTCACCGCGGGGGATAGGGGGCTACACCTTC.

This clone was picked up one time. The CDR3 protein is CATSSNRDGYTF. CDR3 sequence (DNA): TGTGCCACCAGCTCGAACAGGGATGGCTACACCTTC. This chain uses TRBV24-1 with TRBJ1-2, with a tentative D call TRBD1 (6 bases). Trimming stripped 7 bases from V and 6 bases from J, with 11 bases between. CDR3 size: 12 residues. CDR1 and CDR2 (germline): KGHDR, SFDVKD.

This clone was counted a single time. The chain recombines TRBV5-4 with TRBJ2-7; 10 bases agree with TRBD1. V gave up 4 bases and J gave up 6 bases; unmatched junction bases: 10. Germline V CDR1 and CDR2: SGHNT, YYREEE (reference sequence). The CDR3 has 15 amino acids. The DNA for the CDR3 is TGTGCCAGCAGCCAGAGACAGGGGGCGGTTGGCGAGCAGTACTTC. It encodes CASSQRQGAVGEQYF.